The entry that follows covers one TCR beta chain sequence. Only one count was recorded for this clone. There is no known antigen for this receptor. No base-level quality is on record; no much larger clone is a single base apart. Collaborating institutions collected whole blood in K2EDTA tubes following their own protocols. Collaborator samples were shipped for TCRbeta analysis as frozen whole blood, isolated PBMCs, or DNA extracted from either sample type. The data stem from a study of blood T cell repertoires in COVID-19 (dated by TCRdb to the early 2020s). For the wider study: Samples from collaborators originated in the United States, Italy and Spain and spanned both the acute and convalescent phases of COVID-19. Samples came from the ongoing ImmuneRACE study (first 160 participants) plus 1,254 subjects from 6 global collaborators. Where available, HLA class I and class II types were taken from metadata supplied by the sample provider and were not determined by assay-based typing. A de-identified subject ID, COVID-19 status, age in years and sex were almost always included in the sample metadata. The dataset comprised deeply sampled blood TCRbeta repertoires from subjects exposed to, actively infected with, or recovered from COVID-19. The material from the prospective study consisted of cDNA or gDNA derived from T cells, B-cell-depleted T cells, or PBMCs. The repertoires were made available in a free public database intended to serve as a resource for research on the immune response to SARS-CoV-2. On the study overall, not on this receptor specifically: The amount of clinical and demographic metadata varied by source and participant and was provided uncurated.

CDR1 SGHVS and CDR2 FQNEAQ are derived from the germline V gene. Measured from the cysteine to the phenylalanine, the CDR3 is 16 residues long. CDR3 DNA is the only sequence kept; it has 48 bases, read in frame from the first base. Unmatched junction bases come to 8, with V trimmed by 3 bases and J by 6 bases. TCRbeta CDR3 regions were amplified from genomic DNA by means of the immunoSEQ Assay, a bias-controlled multiplex PCR. The study's processing was this. The number of nucleated cells in each sample was estimated from the amplification of reference gene primers within the assay. To quantify the absolute abundance of each unique TCRbeta CDR3 rearrangement, sequence reads were collapsed and filtered. For each sample, productive Simpson clonality was calculated as the square root of Simpson's diversity index over productive rearrangements. This is the immuneACCESS table as TCRdb keeps it, with only in-frame sequences that have V and J called. A part of the clones is gone; compared with another copy, unresolved V genes explain less than half, and the rest is unexplained. That table is the source of V, J and clone size, and D and trimming were worked out from the DNA. Within this sample are approximately 30,000 clones, with around 84% of them counted one time only. Together, the top ten hold about 14% of the sample.

The rearranged segments are TRBV7-8 and TRBJ2-3; 11 central bases correspond to TRBD2. This sequence was found in a human donor with acute or convalescent COVID-19. The donor label of this sample is uncertain. Source material: peripheral blood. The nucleotide sequence reads TGTGCCAGCAGCTTTAGCACTAGCGGGGGTGCGGATACGCAGTATTTT. This sequence encodes CASSFSTSGGADTQYF.